The rows below give T cell receptor beta chains drawn from one sample of a study of blood T cell repertoires in COVID-19. This table comes from immunoSEQ multiplex PCR, and its TCRdb copy is limited to in-frame clones, with some not included. Among about 110,000 clones, more than 60% were seen once, and the ten largest hold more than 20%. The sample consisted of peripheral blood. The source of these receptors is a man between 65 and 80 years old with active or convalescent COVID-19. Each CDR3 is given with its conserved first and last residue. D genes are given only for firm matches.

D | V | CDR3
. | TRBV7-9 | CASSSRGKETQYF
. | TRBV15 | CATRGGGSYNEQFF
TRBD1 | TRBV27 | CASSWDRGESGELFF
. | TRBV30 | CAWSGQRQETQYF
. | TRBV2 | CASSESRGSNYGYTF
TRBD2 | TRBV3-1/TRBV3-2 | CASSPFFLAGASYEQYF
. | TRBV28 | CASSFPGARANVLTF
TRBD1 | TRBV19 | CASTDGGGGDDGYTF
. | TRBV19 | CASSTLGAELFF
. | TRBV5-1 | CASRGEFAYEQYF
. | TRBV6-5 | CASSPYTEAFF
TRBD1 | TRBV6-5 | CASRTGASYEQYF
TRBD1 | TRBV10-3 | CAISGGQGAQRNQPQHF
. | TRBV28 | CASSPRVTSTMTQYF
. | TRBV12-3/TRBV12-4 | CASRGELYQPQHF
TRBD1 | TRBV18 | CASSPNRGDTEAFF
TRBD1 | TRBV25-1 | CASSVTGAGADTQYF
. | TRBV12-3/TRBV12-4 | CASTMTGELFF
TRBD1 | TRBV4-1 | CASSQMGTGTDTQYF
TRBD2 | TRBV4-2 | CASSQDRAGGFYEQYF
. | TRBV3-1/TRBV3-2 | CASSQEYSGNTIYF
. | TRBV4-1 | CASSQGLGELYGYTF
. | TRBV6-5 | CASSLTTANTEAFF
. | TRBV19 | CASIGGRQLWGNQPQHF
TRBD2 | TRBV3-1/TRBV3-2 | CASSQESAGAKQYF
TRBD2 | TRBV5-1 | CASSSTLAGGGETQYF
TRBD1 | TRBV10-3 | CAIRQDRGSWGYTF
TRBD1 | TRBV9 | CASSVTGTGVSYGYTF